A selection of T cell receptor beta chains follows, all from one sample in a study of blood T cell repertoires in COVID-19. Profiled with immunoSEQ multiplex PCR; TCRdb holds only in-frame clones, not every one. The sample includes around 53,000 clones, approximately 87% seen only once; the top ten take 3.5% to 4.5%. The sequenced sample was peripheral blood. These receptors all stem from a man over 45 with acute or convalescent COVID-19. Each CDR3 is given with its conserved first and last residue. A D gene is named only where the DNA matches it firmly. Size is omitted from some rows. Given values are once, few, many or a class for expanded clones.

v_call	j_call	d_call	clone_size	cdr3_aa	cdr3_nt
TRBV30	TRBJ1-1	NA	NA	CAWSVQFEAFF	TGTGCCTGGAGTGTCCAGTTTGAAGCTTTCTTT
TRBV4-1	TRBJ1-1	NA	once	CASSQDGFTNTEAFF	TGCGCCAGCAGCCAAGACGGGTTCACGAACACTGAAGCTTTCTTT
TRBV10-3	TRBJ1-2	NA	NA	CAISESVYGYTF	TGTGCCATCAGTGAATCAGTCTATGGCTACACCTTC
TRBV9	TRBJ1-2	TRBD1	NA	CASSSLIDRANYGYTF	TGTGCCAGCAGCTCACTCATTGACAGGGCCAACTATGGCTACACCTTC
TRBV5-1	TRBJ2-5	TRBD1	NA	CASSSTGQGLEETQYF	TGCGCCAGCAGCTCGACGGGACAGGGGCTCGAAGAGACCCAGTACTTC
TRBV28	TRBJ2-5	NA	NA	CASSPIVLETQYF	TGTGCCAGCAGTCCAATAGTGCTGGAGACCCAGTACTTC
TRBV11-2	TRBJ1-2	NA	NA	CASSPDLQVYGYTF	TGTGCCAGCAGCCCAGACCTTCAGGTGTACGGCTACACCTTC
TRBV10-3	TRBJ1-4	NA	NA	CAISDSGVEEKLFF	TGTGCCATCAGTGACAGCGGGGTAGAGGAAAAACTGTTTTTT
TRBV1	TRBJ1-5	NA	NA	CTSSQGAGVYNQPQHF	TGCACCAGCAGCCAAGGGGCAGGGGTGTACAATCAGCCCCAGCATTTT
TRBV15	TRBJ1-3	NA	few	CATSFRDTGNTIYF	TGTGCCACCAGCTTTCGGGACACAGGAAACACCATATATTTT
TRBV6-6	TRBJ2-5	TRBD2	NA	CASGRVGSQETQYF	TGTGCCAGCGGGAGGGTCGGCAGCCAAGAGACCCAGTACTTC
TRBV12-3/TRBV12-4	TRBJ2-1	NA	NA	CATQKRHEQFF	TGTGCCACCCAGAAGCGGCATGAGCAGTTCTTC
TRBV5-1	TRBJ2-7	TRBD2	once	CASSSLAGGLYEQYF	TGCGCCAGCAGCTCTTTAGCGGGAGGGCTTTACGAGCAGTACTTC
TRBV28	TRBJ2-1	NA	NA	CASAPGGKGPNEQFF	TGTGCCAGCGCCCCGGGCGGGAAGGGCCCCAATGAGCAGTTCTTC
TRBV2	TRBJ1-1	NA	NA	CASRRVSTEAFF	TGTGCCAGCCGGAGGGTATCCACTGAAGCTTTCTTT
TRBV24-1	TRBJ2-5	TRBD1	NA	CATSDLGQDGAFQETQYF	TGTGCCACCAGTGACCTCGGACAGGATGGGGCATTTCAAGAGACCCAGTACTTC
TRBV5-8	TRBJ1-4	NA	NA	CASSLDVQGPEKLFF	TGTGCCAGCAGCTTGGATGTTCAGGGCCCCGAAAAACTGTTTTTT
TRBV6-5	TRBJ1-6	TRBD1	NA	CASSYSNTGGTSPLHF	TGTGCCAGCAGTTACTCGAATACAGGGGGAACTTCACCCCTCCACTTT
TRBV11-2	TRBJ2-7	TRBD1	once	CASSTQTGSAYEQYF	TGTGCCAGCAGCACCCAGACAGGGTCGGCCTACGAGCAGTACTTC
TRBV19	TRBJ1-6	NA	NA	CASSPGTQSSYNSPLHF	TGTGCCAGTAGCCCCGGGACACAAAGCTCCTATAATTCACCCCTCCACTTT
TRBV6-1	TRBJ2-5	TRBD2	NA	CASSDYLAEGETQYF	TGTGCCAGCAGTGATTACCTAGCGGAAGGAGAGACCCAGTACTTC
TRBV27	TRBJ2-2	NA	NA	CASSLTDFTGELFF	TGTGCCAGCAGTTTGACAGACTTCACCGGGGAGCTGTTTTTT
TRBV24-1	TRBJ2-1	TRBD2	NA	CATRNGGGRDEQFF	TGTGCCACCCGAAACGGGGGGGGACGGGATGAGCAGTTCTTC
TRBV7-9	TRBJ2-7	TRBD2	NA	CASRLSGAHPSYEQYF	TGTGCCAGCAGACTGAGCGGGGCCCATCCCTCCTACGAGCAGTACTTC
TRBV30	TRBJ1-5	NA	NA	CAWSASQGNNQPQHF	TGTGCCTGGAGTGCCTCTCAGGGCAACAATCAGCCCCAGCATTTT
TRBV5-4	TRBJ2-1	TRBD2	NA	CASSRGLAGGHEQFF	TGTGCCAGCAGCAGGGGACTAGCGGGAGGACATGAGCAGTTCTTC
TRBV4-1	TRBJ2-1	NA	NA	CASSVWESSYNEQFF	TGCGCCAGCAGCGTTTGGGAGAGCTCCTACAATGAGCAGTTCTTC
TRBV10-3	TRBJ1-1	NA	NA	CAISESLRGGTEAFF	TGTGCCATCAGTGAGTCGCTCCGGGGAGGCACTGAAGCTTTCTTT
TRBV4-1	TRBJ1-3	NA	NA	CASSQDAEQTGNTIYF	TGCGCCAGCAGCCAAGATGCGGAGCAGACTGGAAACACCATATATTTT
TRBV5-1	TRBJ1-6	TRBD1	NA	CASTSTTGGISPLHF	TGCGCCAGCACATCTACGACAGGGGGCATTTCACCCCTCCACTTT
TRBV9	TRBJ2-2	NA	NA	CASSVGVGGELFF	TGTGCCAGCAGCGTCGGGGTAGGCGGGGAGCTGTTTTTT
TRBV27	TRBJ2-5	TRBD1	NA	CASGQGKTQYF	TGTGCCAGTGGACAGGGGAAGACCCAGTACTTC
TRBV21-1	TRBJ2-1	NA	NA	CASSTQSGTSAHNEQFF	TGTGCCAGCAGCACTCAATCGGGGACTAGCGCGCACAATGAGCAGTTCTTC
TRBV7-3	TRBJ2-6	NA	NA	CASSPSLILSGANVLTF	TGTGCCAGCAGCCCCTCGCTAATCCTCTCTGGGGCCAACGTCCTGACTTTC
TRBV4-2	TRBJ2-7	TRBD2	NA	CASSQVGGASYEQYF	TGTGCCAGCAGCCAAGTCGGGGGGGCCTCCTACGAGCAGTACTTC
TRBV7-8	TRBJ2-7	NA	NA	CASSLNRDNSYEQYF	TGTGCCAGCAGCCTAAACCGGGACAACTCCTACGAGCAGTACTTC
TRBV27	TRBJ1-6	TRBD1	NA	CASSPRLTGEGSYNSPLHF	TGTGCCAGCAGTCCGCGCCTCACAGGGGAAGGCTCCTATAATTCACCCCTCCACTTT
TRBV2	TRBJ1-5	TRBD1	once	CASSPTGSYQPQHF	TGTGCCAGCAGTCCGACAGGGTCGTATCAGCCCCAGCATTTT
TRBV5-4	TRBJ1-1	NA	once	CASSLARGLNTEAFF	TGTGCCAGCAGCTTGGCTAGGGGTTTGAACACTGAAGCTTTCTTT
TRBV7-9	TRBJ1-1	TRBD1	NA	CASSRTGNDEAFF	TGTGCCAGCAGCCGGACAGGGAATGATGAAGCTTTCTTT
TRBV5-1	TRBJ2-3	TRBD1	NA	CASSLTGVGTDTQYF	TGCGCCAGCAGCTTGACAGGGGTTGGTACAGATACGCAGTATTTT
TRBV28	TRBJ1-2	NA	NA	CASSLSGLGGYTF	TGTGCCAGCAGTTTGTCCGGGTTGGGTGGCTACACCTTC
TRBV3-1/TRBV3-2	TRBJ2-3	TRBD1	NA	CASSLFRQGDTQYF	TGTGCCAGCAGCCTTTTCCGACAGGGTGATACGCAGTATTTT
TRBV7-3	TRBJ2-3	TRBD2	NA	CASSLTSGSPDTQYF	TGTGCCAGCAGCTTAACTAGCGGGAGCCCAGATACGCAGTATTTT
TRBV7-2	TRBJ2-2	TRBD2	once	CASSLFPSGTGELFF	TGTGCCAGCAGCTTATTCCCTAGCGGCACCGGGGAGCTGTTTTTT
TRBV11-2	TRBJ2-1	TRBD1	NA	CASSPGQGRIVNEQFF	TGTGCCAGCAGCCCCGGACAGGGGAGGATTGTCAATGAGCAGTTCTTC
TRBV11-2	TRBJ2-2	TRBD1	once	CASSTGTAGAGELFF	TGTGCCAGCAGCACGGGGACAGCTGGTGCCGGGGAGCTGTTTTTT
TRBV5-1	TRBJ1-2	TRBD1	NA	CASMGQGLSGYTF	TGCGCCAGCATGGGACAGGGGTTGAGTGGCTACACCTTC
TRBV30	TRBJ1-5	NA	NA	CAWSAGPNNQPQHF	TGTGCCTGGAGTGCGGGTCCCAACAATCAGCCCCAGCATTTT
TRBV9	TRBJ2-1	TRBD2	NA	CASSGALAGSLSSYNEQFF	TGTGCCAGCAGCGGGGCCCTAGCGGGTTCTTTAAGCTCCTACAATGAGCAGTTCTTC
TRBV19	TRBJ1-2	TRBD1	once	CASSLRTGGGYTF	TGTGCCAGTAGTTTGAGGACAGGGGGAGGCTACACCTTC
TRBV19	TRBJ1-2	NA	NA	CASSTDRYYGYTF	TGTGCCAGTAGTACAGACAGATACTATGGCTACACCTTC
TRBV23-1	TRBJ2-7	NA	NA	CAGLTGGDYEQYF	TGCGCCGGCTTGACCGGAGGAGACTACGAGCAGTACTTC
TRBV4-2	TRBJ1-4	TRBD1	NA	CASSQGQGSEKLFF	TGTGCCAGCAGCCAAGGACAGGGAAGTGAAAAACTGTTTTTT
TRBV7-3	TRBJ2-3	TRBD2	NA	CASSLTRTSADTQYF	TGTGCCAGCAGCCTAACCCGGACTAGCGCAGATACGCAGTATTTT
TRBV7-2	TRBJ1-1	TRBD1	NA	CASSPTQGVLAFF	TGTGCCAGCAGCCCAACGCAGGGGGTATTAGCTTTCTTT
TRBV28	TRBJ2-7	TRBD2	NA	CASREGGTLSSYEQYF	TGTGCCAGCAGAGAGGGAGGGACTTTGAGCTCCTACGAGCAGTACTTC
TRBV4-2	TRBJ1-1	NA	NA	CASSQDHSQSTEAFF	TGTGCCAGCAGCCAAGATCACAGCCAGAGCACTGAAGCTTTCTTT
TRBV27	TRBJ1-2	NA	NA	CASSLSAVYGYTF	TGTGCCAGCAGTTTATCGGCTGTCTATGGCTACACCTTC